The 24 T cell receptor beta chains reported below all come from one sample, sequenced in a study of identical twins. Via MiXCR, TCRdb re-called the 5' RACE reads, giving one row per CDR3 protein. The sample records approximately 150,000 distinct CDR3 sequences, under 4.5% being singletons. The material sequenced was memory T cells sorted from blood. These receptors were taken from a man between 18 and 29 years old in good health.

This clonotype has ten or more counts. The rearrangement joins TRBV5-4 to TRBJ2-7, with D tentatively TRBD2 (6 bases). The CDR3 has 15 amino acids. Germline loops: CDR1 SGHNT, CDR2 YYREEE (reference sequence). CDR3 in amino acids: CAVFNRDSGPYEQYV. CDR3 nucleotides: TGTGCAGTCTTCAACCGGGACTCTGGTCCTTACGAGCAGTACGTC.

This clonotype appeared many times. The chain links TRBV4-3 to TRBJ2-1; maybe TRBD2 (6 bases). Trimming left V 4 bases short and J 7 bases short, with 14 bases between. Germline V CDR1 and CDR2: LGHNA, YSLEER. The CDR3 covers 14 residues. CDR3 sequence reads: CASSLLGRGNEQFF. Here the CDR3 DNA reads TGCGCCAGCAGCCTACTGGGGCGGGGTAATGAGCAGTTCTTC.

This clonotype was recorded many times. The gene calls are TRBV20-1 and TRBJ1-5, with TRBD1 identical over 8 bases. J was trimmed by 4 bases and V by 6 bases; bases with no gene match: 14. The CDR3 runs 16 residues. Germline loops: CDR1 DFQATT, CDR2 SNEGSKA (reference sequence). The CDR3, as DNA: TGCAGTGCCAGGTCCAGGGGGCGGATTTGGAATCAGCCCCAGCATTTT. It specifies CSARSRGRIWNQPQHF.

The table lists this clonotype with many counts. CDR3 sequence reads: CAISEKETQYF. CDR3 in DNA: TGTGCCATCAGCGAAAAGGAGACCCAGTACTTC. V is TRBV10-3 and J is TRBJ2-5; D gene ambiguous. CDR1 is ENHRY and CDR2 is SYGVKD in the germline V gene. The CDR3 is made up of 11 amino acids. V lost 6 bases to trimming and J lost 5 bases, with 7 bases between them.

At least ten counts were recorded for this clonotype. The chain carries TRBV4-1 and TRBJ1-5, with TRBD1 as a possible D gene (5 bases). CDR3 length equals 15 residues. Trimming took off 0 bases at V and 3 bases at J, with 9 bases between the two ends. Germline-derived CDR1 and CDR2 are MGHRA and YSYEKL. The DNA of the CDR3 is TGCGCCAGCAGCCAAGATGGGGGAATCAATCAGCCCCAGCATTTT. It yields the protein CASSQDGGINQPQHF.

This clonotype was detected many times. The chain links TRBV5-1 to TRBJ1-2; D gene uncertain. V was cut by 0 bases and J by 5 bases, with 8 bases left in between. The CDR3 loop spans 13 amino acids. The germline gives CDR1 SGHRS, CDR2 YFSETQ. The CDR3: CASSLDQIYGYTF. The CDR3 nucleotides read TGCGCCAGCAGCTTGGACCAGATTTATGGCTACACCTTC.

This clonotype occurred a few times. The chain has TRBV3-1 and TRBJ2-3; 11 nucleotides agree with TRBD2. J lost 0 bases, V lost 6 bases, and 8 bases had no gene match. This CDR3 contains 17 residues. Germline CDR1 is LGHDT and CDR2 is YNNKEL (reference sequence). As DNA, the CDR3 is TGTGCCAGCAGTCGGATGCTAGCGGGAGGTAGCACAGATACGCAGTATTTT. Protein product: CASSRMLAGGSTDTQYF.

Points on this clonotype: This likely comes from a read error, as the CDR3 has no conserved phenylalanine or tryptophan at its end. DNA for the CDR3: TGCGCCAGCAGCCGAATCGAGGGATCTGGGGCCAACGTCCTGACTAAC. Its protein product is CASSRIEGSGANVLTN. The chain combines TRBV5-1 with TRBJ2-6, with D possibly matching TRBD2 (5 bases). The germline gives CDR1 SGHRS, CDR2 YFSETQ. The CDR3 is made up of 16 amino acids. The V gene lost 4 bases and the J gene lost 1 base, with 12 bases spanning the gap.

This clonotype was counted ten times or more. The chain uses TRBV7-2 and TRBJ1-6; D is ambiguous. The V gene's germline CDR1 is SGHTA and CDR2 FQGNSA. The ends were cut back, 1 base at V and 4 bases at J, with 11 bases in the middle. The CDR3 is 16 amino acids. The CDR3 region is CASSLGRRFYNSPLHF. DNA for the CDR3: TGTGCCAGCAGCTTAGGGAGGAGGTTTTATAATTCACCCCTCCACTTT.

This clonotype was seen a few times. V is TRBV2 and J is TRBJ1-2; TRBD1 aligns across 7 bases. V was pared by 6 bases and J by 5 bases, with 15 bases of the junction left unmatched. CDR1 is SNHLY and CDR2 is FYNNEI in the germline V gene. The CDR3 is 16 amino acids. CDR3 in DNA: TGTGCCAGCAGCGCTACCCGGACAGGCGGGACTTATGGCTACACCTTC. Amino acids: CASSATRTGGTYGYTF.

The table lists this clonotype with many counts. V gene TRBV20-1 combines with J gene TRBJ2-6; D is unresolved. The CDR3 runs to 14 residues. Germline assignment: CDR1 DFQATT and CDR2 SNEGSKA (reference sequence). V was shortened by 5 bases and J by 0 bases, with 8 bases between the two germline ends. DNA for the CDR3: TGCAGTGCTGATTACCACTCTGGGGCCAACGTCCTGACTTTC. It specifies CSADYHSGANVLTF.

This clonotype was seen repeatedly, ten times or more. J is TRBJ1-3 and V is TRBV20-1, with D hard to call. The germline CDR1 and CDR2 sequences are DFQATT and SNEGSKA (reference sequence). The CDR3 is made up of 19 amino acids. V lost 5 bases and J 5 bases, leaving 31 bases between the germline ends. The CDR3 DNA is TGCAGTGCTGGGCAGGCCGGTGGCAGCCGGAAATCGCTTAGAAACACCATATATTTT. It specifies CSAGQAGGSRKSLRNTIYF.

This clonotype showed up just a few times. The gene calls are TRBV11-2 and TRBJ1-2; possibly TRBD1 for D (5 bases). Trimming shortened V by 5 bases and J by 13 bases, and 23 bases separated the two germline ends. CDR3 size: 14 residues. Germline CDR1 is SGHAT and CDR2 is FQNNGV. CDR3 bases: TGTGCCAGCAGCCCTCGCCCCAGGGTGGGTGGACGCACCTTC. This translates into CASSPRPRVGGRTF.

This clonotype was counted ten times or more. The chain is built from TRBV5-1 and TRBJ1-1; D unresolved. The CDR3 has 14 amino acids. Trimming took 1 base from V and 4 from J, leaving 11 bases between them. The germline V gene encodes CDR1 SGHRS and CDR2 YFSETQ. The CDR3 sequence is CASSLLGVGTEAFF. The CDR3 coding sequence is TGCGCCAGCAGCTTGTTAGGTGTGGGCACTGAAGCTTTCTTT.

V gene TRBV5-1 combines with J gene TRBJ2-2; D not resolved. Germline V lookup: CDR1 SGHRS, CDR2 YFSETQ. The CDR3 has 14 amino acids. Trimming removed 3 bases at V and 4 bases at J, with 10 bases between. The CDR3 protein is CASSSQAFTGELFF. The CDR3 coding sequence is TGCGCCAGCAGCTCCCAGGCCTTCACCGGGGAGCTGTTTTTT. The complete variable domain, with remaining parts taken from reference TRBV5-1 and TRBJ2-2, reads KAGVTQTPRYLIKTRGQQVTLSCSPISGHRSVSWYQQTPGQGLQFLFEYFSETQRNKGNFPGRFSGRQFSNSRSEMNVSTLELGDSALYLCASSSQAFTGELFFGEGSRLTVL.

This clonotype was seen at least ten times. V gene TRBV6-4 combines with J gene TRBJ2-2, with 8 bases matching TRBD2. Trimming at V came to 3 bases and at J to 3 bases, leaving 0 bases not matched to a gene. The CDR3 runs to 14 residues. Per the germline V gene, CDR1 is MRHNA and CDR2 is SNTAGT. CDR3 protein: CASSERGDTGELFF. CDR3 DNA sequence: TGTGCCAGCAGTGAGCGGGGGGACACCGGGGAGCTGTTTTTT.

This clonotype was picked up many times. CDR3: CASSSRTDRTDTQYF. The CDR3 DNA is TGCGCCAGCAGCTCCCGGACAGATCGCACAGATACGCAGTATTTT. This chain connects TRBV5-1 to TRBJ2-3; TRBD1 is a possible D gene (6 bases). The germline V and J ends were trimmed by 3 bases and 1 base, with 12 bases remaining between them. The CDR3 covers 15 residues. The germline V gene has CDR1 SGHRS and CDR2 YFSETQ.

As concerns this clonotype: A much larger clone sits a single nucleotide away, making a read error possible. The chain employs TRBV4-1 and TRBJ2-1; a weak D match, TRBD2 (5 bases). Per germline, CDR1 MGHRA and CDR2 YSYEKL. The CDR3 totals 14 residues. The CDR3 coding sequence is TGCACCAGCAGCCAAGAGGAGCTAGCAGGTAATCGGTTCTTC. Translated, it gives CTSSQEELAGNRFF.

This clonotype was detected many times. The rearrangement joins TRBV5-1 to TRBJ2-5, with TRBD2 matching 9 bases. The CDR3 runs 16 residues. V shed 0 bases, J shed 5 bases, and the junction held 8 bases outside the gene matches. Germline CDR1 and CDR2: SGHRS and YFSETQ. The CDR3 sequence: CASSLDVLAGVETQYF. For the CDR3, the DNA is TGCGCCAGCAGCTTGGATGTTTTAGCGGGAGTTGAGACCCAGTACTTC.

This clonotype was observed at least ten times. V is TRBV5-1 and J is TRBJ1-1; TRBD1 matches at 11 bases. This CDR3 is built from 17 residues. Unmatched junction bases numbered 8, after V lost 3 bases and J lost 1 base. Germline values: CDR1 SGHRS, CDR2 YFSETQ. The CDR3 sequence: CASSWTGGRRRNTEAFF. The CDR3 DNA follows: TGCGCCAGCAGCTGGACAGGGGGCCGGAGGAGGAACACTGAAGCTTTCTTT.

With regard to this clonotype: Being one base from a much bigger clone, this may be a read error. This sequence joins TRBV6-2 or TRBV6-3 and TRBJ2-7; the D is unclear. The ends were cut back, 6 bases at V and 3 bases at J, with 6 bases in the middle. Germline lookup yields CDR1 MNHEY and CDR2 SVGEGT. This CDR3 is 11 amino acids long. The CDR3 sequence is CASSHVYEQYF. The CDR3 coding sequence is TGTGCCAGCAGCCACGTCTACGAGCAGTACTTC.

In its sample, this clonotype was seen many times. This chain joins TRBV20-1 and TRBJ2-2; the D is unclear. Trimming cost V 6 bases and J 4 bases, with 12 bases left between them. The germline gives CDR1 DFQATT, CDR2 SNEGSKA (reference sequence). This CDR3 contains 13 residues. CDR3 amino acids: CSAEEPLTGELFF. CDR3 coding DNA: TGCAGTGCGGAAGAACCTCTCACCGGGGAGCTGTTTTTT.

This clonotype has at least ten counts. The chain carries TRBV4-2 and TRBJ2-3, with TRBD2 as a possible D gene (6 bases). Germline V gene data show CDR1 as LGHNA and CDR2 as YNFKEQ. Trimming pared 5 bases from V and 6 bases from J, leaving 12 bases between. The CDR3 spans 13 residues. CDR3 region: CASSYGGVDTQYF. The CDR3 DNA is TGTGCCAGCAGCTACGGCGGGGTGGATACGCAGTATTTT.

CDR3 coding DNA: TGTGCCAGCAGCGCCACCGGGACAGGACAACGGGGTCAGCCCCAGCATTTT. Translating it yields CASSATGTGQRGQPQHF. V and J are TRBV9 and TRBJ1-5; 8 bases agree with TRBD1. With V trimmed by 3 bases and J by 6 bases, 14 bases remained unmatched. The CDR3 is 17 amino acids. In germline, CDR1 is SGDLS, CDR2 YYNGEE.